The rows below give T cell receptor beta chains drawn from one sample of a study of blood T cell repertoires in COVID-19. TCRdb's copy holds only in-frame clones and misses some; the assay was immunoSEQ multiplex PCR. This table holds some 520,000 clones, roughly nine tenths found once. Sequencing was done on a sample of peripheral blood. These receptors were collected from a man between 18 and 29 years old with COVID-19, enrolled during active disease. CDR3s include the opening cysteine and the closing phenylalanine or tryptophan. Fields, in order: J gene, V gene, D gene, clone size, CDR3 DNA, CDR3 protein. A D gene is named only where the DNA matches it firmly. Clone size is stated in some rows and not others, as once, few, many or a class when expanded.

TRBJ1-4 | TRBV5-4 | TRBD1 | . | TGTGCCAGCAGCATGACAGGGGATGAAAAACTGTTTTTT | CASSMTGDEKLFF
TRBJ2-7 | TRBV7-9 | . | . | TGTGCCAGCAGCTTCGCAAGGGACTCGCTAACCTACGAGCAGTACTTC | CASSFARDSLTYEQYF
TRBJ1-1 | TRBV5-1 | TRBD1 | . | TGCGCCAGCGAACAGGGGGGAAGGGGTGAAGCTTTCTTT | CASEQGGRGEAFF
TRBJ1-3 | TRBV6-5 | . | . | TGTGCCACAGAAGACAGGCAGCGAAACACCATATATTTT | CATEDRQRNTIYF
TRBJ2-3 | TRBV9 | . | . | TGTGCCAGCAGCGTAAAGGGAGACACAGATACGCAGTATTTT | CASSVKGDTDTQYF
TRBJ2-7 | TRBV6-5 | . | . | TGTGCCAGCAATCATGACCTATCGGGCGAGCAGTACTTC | CASNHDLSGEQYF
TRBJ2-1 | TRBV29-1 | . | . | TGCAGCGTCTTATCAAGGAGCTCCTACAATGAGCAGTTCTTC | CSVLSRSSYNEQFF
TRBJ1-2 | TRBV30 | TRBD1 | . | TGTGCCTGGAGTGTACTGGACAGGGTTGGCTACACCTTC | CAWSVLDRVGYTF
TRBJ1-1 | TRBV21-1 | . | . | TGTGCCAGCAGCAGATCACAGGGCTACACTGAAGCTTTCTTT | CASSRSQGYTEAFF
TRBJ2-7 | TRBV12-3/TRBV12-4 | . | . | TGTGCCAGCAGTTTAGCGTCGTCCTACGAGCAGTACTTC | CASSLASSYEQYF
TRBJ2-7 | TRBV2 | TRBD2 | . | TGTGCCAGCAGGTCTCGACTAGCGGTCTCCTACGAGCAGTACTTC | CASRSRLAVSYEQYF
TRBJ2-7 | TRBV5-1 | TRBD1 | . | TGCGCCAGCAGCTTGGAGGTTGGCAGGGGGCACGAGCAGTACTTC | CASSLEVGRGHEQYF
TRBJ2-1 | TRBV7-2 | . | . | TGTGCCAGCAGCTTAGAGCAGCGTTTCGATGAGCAGTTCTTC | CASSLEQRFDEQFF
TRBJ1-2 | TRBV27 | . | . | TGTGCCAGCAGTTTCGCAGGGAACTATGGCTACACCTTC | CASSFAGNYGYTF
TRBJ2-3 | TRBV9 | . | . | TGTGCCAGCAGCGTGTCAGGGAGCACAGATACGCAGTATTTT | CASSVSGSTDTQYF
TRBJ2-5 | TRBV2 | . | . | TGTGCCAGCAACCGCCAGGGCTGGGAGACCCAGTACTTC | CASNRQGWETQYF
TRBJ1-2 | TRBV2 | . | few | TGTGCCAGCAGGTGGGACACGACTAACTATGGCTACACCTTC | CASRWDTTNYGYTF
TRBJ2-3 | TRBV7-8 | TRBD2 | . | TGTGCCAGCAGCTTAGGGGTAGCGGGAGGGAGCACAGATACGCAGTATTTT | CASSLGVAGGSTDTQYF
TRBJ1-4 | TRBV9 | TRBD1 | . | TGTGCCAGCAGCGACGGGACAGGCTATGAAAAACTGTTTTTT | CASSDGTGYEKLFF